This T cell receptor beta chain came from a study of Ad26.COV2.S vaccination and SARS-CoV-2 variants. TCRdb's copy holds only in-frame clones and misses some; the assay was immunoSEQ multiplex PCR. Of roughly 700,000 clones listed, around 89% are singletons. Trimming at V came to 3 bases and at J to 7 bases, leaving 7 bases not matched to a gene. CDR1 is MNHEY, CDR2 SMNVEV, per germline (reference sequence). CDR3 size: 15 residues. The treatment was: approximately 18 received Ad26.COV2.S at low or high dose, single or two shots; about 5 received placebo; per-sample allocation not given. Samples were taken on day 63 after the first vaccine or placebo injection.

Sequenced here: peripheral blood, sampled in a trial of Ad26.COV2.S vaccine versus placebo. The TCR sequence derives from a person aged 18-60 years who received the Ad26.COV2.S COVID-19 vaccine or a placebo. The rearrangement links TRBV27 to TRBJ2-2; 8 nucleotides align to TRBD1. CDR3 sequence reads: CASSFIQGAIGELFF. Written as DNA, the CDR3 is TGTGCCAGCAGTTTTATTCAGGGGGCGATCGGGGAGCTGTTTTTT.